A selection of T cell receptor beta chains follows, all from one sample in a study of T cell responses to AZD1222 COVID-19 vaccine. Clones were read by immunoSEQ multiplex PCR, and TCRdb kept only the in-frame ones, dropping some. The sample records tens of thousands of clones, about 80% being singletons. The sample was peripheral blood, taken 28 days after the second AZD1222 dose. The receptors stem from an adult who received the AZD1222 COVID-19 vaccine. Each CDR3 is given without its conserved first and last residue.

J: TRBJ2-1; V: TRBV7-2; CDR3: ASSLSNAPYNEQF
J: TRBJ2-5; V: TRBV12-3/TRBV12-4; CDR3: ASRGYQETQY
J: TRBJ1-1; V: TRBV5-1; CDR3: ASTIPQLGTEAF
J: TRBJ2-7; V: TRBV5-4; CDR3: ASSLAGGLSSYEQY
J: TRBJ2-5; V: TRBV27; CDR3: ASSLTVGSGREETQY
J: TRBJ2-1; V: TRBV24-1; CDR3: ATGDNYGSHEQF
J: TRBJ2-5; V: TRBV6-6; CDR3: ASSTGQGVETQY
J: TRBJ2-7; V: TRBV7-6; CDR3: ASSLGIGEGSYEQY
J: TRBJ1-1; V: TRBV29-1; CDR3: SVRTGANTEAF
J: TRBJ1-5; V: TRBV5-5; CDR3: ASSFEADVSNQPQH
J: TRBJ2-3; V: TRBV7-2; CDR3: ASSSRSADTQY
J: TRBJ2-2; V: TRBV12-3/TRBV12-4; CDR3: ASSLAHTGELF
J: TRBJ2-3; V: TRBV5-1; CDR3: ASLDPDRGGTDTQY
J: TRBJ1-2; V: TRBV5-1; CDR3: ASSLALTGAGYT
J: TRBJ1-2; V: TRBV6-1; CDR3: ASSESGTAYGYT
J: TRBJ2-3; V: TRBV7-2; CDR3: ASSLVSGGALDTQY
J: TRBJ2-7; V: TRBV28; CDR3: ASSLGLPPEQY
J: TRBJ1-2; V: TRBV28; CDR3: ATRPTHTMWYT
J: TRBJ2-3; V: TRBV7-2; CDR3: ASTKAADPHTDTQY
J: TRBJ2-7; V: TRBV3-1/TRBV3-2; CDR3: ASSLMRGQGSEQY
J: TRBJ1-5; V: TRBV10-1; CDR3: ASARATGRDSNQPQH
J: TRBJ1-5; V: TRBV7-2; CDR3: ASSLGNNIGQPQH
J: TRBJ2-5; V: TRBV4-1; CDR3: ASSQGETSGGETQY